These 12 T cell receptor beta chains were sequenced from one sample in a study of T-cell reconstitution after alpha-beta-depleted transplantation in children. Unique molecular identifiers were built into the TCRbeta library. TCRdb passed the PCR reads through MiXCR, listing each CDR3 protein once. Of hundreds of thousands of distinct CDR3 sequences listed, 10% to 15% are singletons. The input for sequencing was PBMCs, taken before TCRalphabeta/CD19-depleted stem cell transplant. These receptors were collected from a girl aged 2-10 years with congenital amegakaryocytic thrombocytopenia, due to receive a stem cell transplant.

This chain uses TRBV20-1 with TRBJ2-7; D gene unclear. V dropped 1 base and J dropped 2 bases, with 9 bases sitting between them. This CDR3 comprises 13 residues. CDR1 is DFQATT, CDR2 SNEGSKA, per germline (reference sequence). CDR3 DNA: TGCAGTGCTAGAGTGAACCGAGCCTACGAGCAGTACTTC. Amino acid sequence: CSARVNRAYEQYF.

In its sample, this clonotype was seen a few times. This chain connects TRBV7-8 to TRBJ2-2; no reliable D call. Trimming took off 5 bases at V and 5 bases at J, with 9 bases between the two ends. The CDR3 spans 13 residues. Germline CDR1 is SGHVS and CDR2 is FQNEAQ. CDR3 bases: TGTGCCAGCAGCGTAACATTAACCGGGGAGCTGTTTTTT. As protein: CASSVTLTGELFF.

This chain connects TRBV19 to TRBJ2-1, with unresolved D. V shed 5 bases and J shed 9 bases, with 8 bases lying between them. The CDR3 loop spans 11 amino acids. Germline V gene sequence: CDR1 LNHDA, CDR2 SQIVND (reference sequence). The CDR3 reads CASSLMGEQFF. CDR3 sequence (DNA): TGTGCCAGTAGTCTTATGGGTGAGCAGTTCTTC.

At least ten counts were recorded for this clonotype. V usage is TRBV20-1 and J usage is TRBJ1-5; D gene uncertain. CDR3 size: 17 residues. With 0 bases removed from V and 0 bases from J, the gap between germline ends came to 15 bases. Germline V gives CDR1 DFQATT, CDR2 SNEGSKA (reference sequence). Here the CDR3 DNA reads TGCAGTGCTAGAGATCCCTTCTCACACAGTAGCAATCAGCCCCAGCATTTT. Its translation is CSARDPFSHSSNQPQHF.

This clonotype was counted between two and nine times. This sequence joins TRBV24-1 and TRBJ2-2; either TRBD1 or TRBD2 may fit D (6 bases each). The CDR3 is made up of 17 amino acids. V was pared by 4 bases and J by 4 bases, with 18 bases between. Germline V gene data show CDR1 as KGHDR and CDR2 as SFDVKD. DNA of the CDR3: TGTGCCACCAGTGACCCCCGGGGGCCTAGCAGCACCGGGGAGCTGTTTTTT. It specifies CATSDPRGPSSTGELFF.

At least ten counts were recorded for this clonotype. The chain joins TRBV6-5 to TRBJ1-1; TRBD1 might be the D (6 bases). V lost 0 bases to trimming and J lost 0 bases, with 11 bases between them. CDR1 and CDR2 (germline): MNHEY, SVGAGI. The CDR3 runs 16 residues. The CDR3, as DNA: TGTGCCAGCAGTTACTCGGCAGGGACACTGAACACTGAAGCTTTCTTT. Amino acids: CASSYSAGTLNTEAFF.

This clonotype was detected ten times or more. CDR3 residues: CASSSGLGGYEQYF. The CDR3 coding sequence is TGCGCCAGCTCTAGCGGTCTTGGCGGCTACGAGCAGTACTTC. The V gene is TRBV5-1, the J gene TRBJ2-7; TRBD2 matches at 7 bases. Germline V CDR1 and CDR2: SGHRS, YFSETQ. Germline trimming cut 7 bases from V and 3 bases from J; bases unmatched to any gene: 10. This CDR3 comprises 14 residues.

The sample holds many counts of this clonotype. The chain combines TRBV20-1 with TRBJ2-7, with 13 bases aligning to TRBD2. This CDR3 has 15 residues. Germline V gene lookup returns CDR1 DFQATT and CDR2 SNEGSKA (reference sequence). V lost 3 bases to trimming and J lost 6 bases; unmatched junction nucleotides: 8. The CDR3 region is CSASSGLAGWGEQYF. CDR3 nucleotide sequence: TGCAGTGCTAGCTCGGGACTAGCGGGATGGGGCGAGCAGTACTTC.

The J gene is TRBJ1-2, the V gene TRBV19; D is uncertain. This CDR3 region has 14 residues. CDR1 is LNHDA, CDR2 SQIVND, per germline (reference sequence). Trimming shortened V by 3 bases and J by 8 bases, and 16 bases separated the two germline ends. CDR3 in amino acids: CASSIPGSLRGYTF. DNA for the CDR3: TGTGCCAGTAGTATTCCCGGGAGTCTACGGGGCTACACCTTC.

This clonotype was found a few times. This chain links TRBV6-1 with TRBJ1-5, with 11 bases aligning to TRBD1. The CDR3 is 14 amino acids. V trimming: 7 bases; J trimming: 4 bases; junction bases outside the gene matches: 3. The V gene's germline CDR1 is MNHNS and CDR2 SASEGT. The CDR3 is CASTGTGGNQPQHF. The CDR3 DNA sequence: TGTGCCAGCACTGGGACAGGGGGGAATCAGCCCCAGCATTTT.

The V gene is TRBV29-1, the J gene TRBJ2-3; D might be TRBD1 or TRBD2, each matching 5 bases. CDR1 is SQVTM and CDR2 is ANQGSEA in the germline V gene. This CDR3 comprises 16 residues. Trimming removed 5 bases from V and 3 bases from J, with 21 bases in between. The CDR3 sequence: CSVWTPGTLPTDTQYF. The CDR3 DNA follows: TGCAGCGTTTGGACCCCCGGGACCCTTCCTACAGATACGCAGTATTTT.

In this sample, this clonotype turned up many times. The chain recombines TRBV6-6 with TRBJ2-5, with D possibly matching TRBD2 (6 bases). The CDR3 is 13 amino acids. Between the trimmed V and J ends, which lost 2 bases and 5 bases, there was a span of 9 bases. Germline V gene sequence: CDR1 MNHNY, CDR2 SVGAGI (reference sequence). CDR3 DNA: TGTGCCAGCAGTTACCGGGAGTTGGAGACCCAGTACTTC. Residues: CASSYRELETQYF.